Each of the 16 T cell receptor beta chains below was sequenced from the same sample in a study of post-analysis software for immune sequencing data. Whole-study findings and limits: In patients, TRBV5-6, TRBV5-1 and TRBV20-1 belonged to four or five TRBV segments found more frequently than in controls.

These receptors have no identified antigens. TCR beta libraries were prepared from cDNA with unique molecular identifiers. TCRdb ran MiXCR on the PCR reads and lists one entry per CDR3 protein. The sample has roughly 730,000 distinct CDR3 sequences, approximately 30% seen once; the top ten hold roughly 0.54%. Sequenced sample: blood. These receptors all stem from a girl aged 10-17 years with multiple sclerosis.

The V gene is TRBV20-1, the J gene TRBJ2-7; TRBD1 matches 7 bases. V shed 6 bases, J shed 6 bases, and the junction held 11 bases outside the gene matches. The CDR3 sequence is 13 residues long. CDR1 DFQATT and CDR2 SNEGSKA come from the germline V gene (reference sequence). Here the CDR3 DNA reads TGCAGTGCCCCCGCAGGGGGTGTGATCGAGCAGTACTTC. Protein product: CSAPAGGVIEQYF.

This clonotype was recorded a few times. V and J are TRBV5-1 and TRBJ2-1; either TRBD1 or TRBD2 may supply D (5 bases each). CDR1 and CDR2 (germline): SGHRS, YFSETQ. The CDR3 has 16 amino acids. Trimming cost V 0 bases and J 5 bases, with 15 bases left between them. The DNA of the CDR3 is TGCGCCAGCAGCTTGGTTTTTCCGGGGCTCAACAATGAGCAGTTCTTC. It is translated as CASSLVFPGLNNEQFF. Based on the CDR3 plus reference TRBV5-1 and TRBJ2-1, the full variable domain is KAGVTQTPRYLIKTRGQQVTLSCSPISGHRSVSWYQQTPGQGLQFLFEYFSETQRNKGNFPGRFSGRQFSNSRSEMNVSTLELGDSALYLCASSLVFPGLNNEQFFGPGTRLTVL.

The chain joins TRBV4-3 to TRBJ2-7; no firm D call. The ends were cut back, 0 bases at V and 7 bases at J, with 10 bases in the middle. The CDR3 length is 13 residues. From germline, CDR1 is LGHNA and CDR2 YSLEER. CDR3 coding DNA: TGCGCCAGCAGCCAAGAGGTAGCACGGGAGCAGTACTTC. Amino acids: CASSQEVAREQYF.

V gene TRBV2 combines with J gene TRBJ2-1; TRBD2 matches at 8 bases. CDR3 length: 14 residues. V shed 6 bases and J 7 bases; nucleotides not matched to a gene: 8. Germline V gene lookup returns CDR1 SNHLY and CDR2 FYNNEI. The CDR3: CASRPGGPGNEQFF. The CDR3 DNA follows: TGTGCCAGCAGGCCGGGGGGGCCGGGGAATGAGCAGTTCTTC.

This clonotype has ten or more counts. The chain employs TRBV9 and TRBJ2-1; 8 bases are a match to TRBD1. This CDR3 has 15 residues. Germline-derived CDR1 and CDR2 are SGDLS and YYNGEE. J lost 3 bases, V lost 4 bases, and 6 bases had no gene match. As DNA, the CDR3 is TGTGCCAGCAGCTCACGGACAGGGAACTACAATGAGCAGTTCTTC. Its translation: CASSSRTGNYNEQFF.

The V gene is TRBV28, the J gene TRBJ1-1; D is perhaps TRBD1 (5 bases). The CDR3 spans 14 residues. Trimming left V 7 bases short and J 4 bases short, with 16 bases between. Germline values: CDR1 MDHEN, CDR2 SYDVKM. CDR3 in amino acids: CASITWGGLTEAFF. For the CDR3, the DNA is TGTGCCAGCATTACCTGGGGCGGACTCACTGAAGCTTTCTTT.

This clonotype has only a few counts. This chain connects TRBV15 to TRBJ1-5, with D uncertain. The V gene's germline CDR1 is LNHNV and CDR2 YYDKDF (reference sequence). V was pared by 1 base and J by 0 bases, with 7 bases between. This CDR3 region has 15 residues. This CDR3 is CATSRGTFSNQPQHF. In nucleotides, the CDR3 is TGTGCCACCAGCAGAGGTACTTTTAGCAATCAGCCCCAGCATTTT. The full variable domain, rest sourced from reference TRBV15 and TRBJ1-5, is DAMVIQNPRYQVTQFGKPVTLSCSQTLNHNVMYWYQQKSSQAPKLLFHYYDKDFNNEADTPDNFQSRRPNTSFCFLDIRSPGLGDTAMYLCATSRGTFSNQPQHFGDGTRLSIL.

This clonotype was detected many times. V is TRBV4-3 and J is TRBJ1-1; D uncertain. Deletions cut 2 bases from V and 5 bases from J, with 9 bases between. Per the germline V gene, CDR1 is LGHNA and CDR2 is YSLEER. CDR3 length equals 13 residues. The CDR3 region has the DNA TGCGCCAGCAGCCAACTTGGGAGGACTGAAGCTTTCTTT. This encodes CASSQLGRTEAFF.

V usage is TRBV2 and J usage is TRBJ1-1; TRBD1 might be the D (6 bases). The germline gives CDR1 SNHLY, CDR2 FYNNEI. The length of the CDR3 is 15 residues. Trimming removed 2 bases from V and 5 bases from J, with 15 bases in between. Here the CDR3 DNA reads TGTGCCAGCAGTGAAATCGGGGGGCGAGGGACTGAAGCTTTCTTT. The encoded protein is CASSEIGGRGTEAFF.

This clonotype was picked up a small number of times. The chain recombines TRBV7-2 with TRBJ1-1, with D perhaps matching TRBD1 (5 bases). There are 14 residues in the CDR3. Germline V gives CDR1 SGHTA, CDR2 FQGNSA. V gave up 7 bases and J gave up 2 bases, with 14 bases separating them. DNA for the CDR3: TGTGCCAGCAAAAGGGGTCGTGGAAACACTGAAGCTTTCTTT. Residues: CASKRGRGNTEAFF.

Worth noting for this clonotype: The junction and the germline gene differ at one end; a read error may be behind it. V gene TRBV7-2 combines with J gene TRBJ1-2, with unresolved D. The CDR3 is 14 residues long. CDR1 and CDR2 from the germline V gene are SGHTA and FQGNSA. The CDR3 here is CASSHMDGLYGHTF. In DNA form, the CDR3 reads TGTGCCAGCAGCCACATGGACGGCCTCTATGGCCACACCTTC.

This clonotype came up a few times. The chain uses TRBV4-1 and TRBJ1-2, with TRBD1 identical over 7 bases. The V gene's germline CDR1 is MGHRA and CDR2 YSYEKL. CDR3 length equals 18 residues. V trimming: 0 bases; J trimming: 2 bases; junction bases outside the gene matches: 12. The CDR3 coding sequence is TGCGCCAGCAGCCAAGATTCTTTGATCGCAGGGGGAAACTATGGCTACACCTTC. Encoded protein: CASSQDSLIAGGNYGYTF.

The chain employs TRBV15 and TRBJ2-7, with TRBD2 matching 13 bases. The germline V gene has CDR1 LNHNV and CDR2 YYDKDF (reference sequence). V was clipped by 1 base and J by 5 bases; unmatched bases: 11. CDR3 length: 18 amino acids. The CDR3 spells CATSRVSLTSGRAHEQYF. The CDR3, as DNA: TGTGCCACCAGCAGAGTATCCCTCACTAGCGGGAGGGCCCACGAGCAGTACTTC.

V gene TRBV7-2 combines with J gene TRBJ2-5; TRBD2 might be the D (5 bases). CDR3 length: 15 residues. Trimming removed 5 bases from V and 1 base from J, with 14 bases in between. Looked up from germline, CDR1 is SGHTA and CDR2 is FQGNSA. CDR3 nucleotides: TGTGCCAGCAGCGCGCCCCCGGCGGGCCAAGAGACCCAGTACTTC. This gives the protein CASSAPPAGQETQYF.

The chain is built from TRBV7-8 and TRBJ2-1; 8 bases line up with TRBD2. Trimming cost V 4 bases and J 3 bases; bases outside gene matches: 8. The CDR3 runs to 16 residues. Germline CDR1 and CDR2: SGHVS and FQNEAQ. The CDR3 DNA reads TGTGCCAGCAGCTCAAGCGGGGCGGGAGGCTACAATGAGCAGTTCTTC. Its translation: CASSSSGAGGYNEQFF. Full variable domain (missing parts from reference TRBV7-8 and TRBJ2-1): GAGVSQSPRYKVAKRGQDVALRCDPISGHVSLFWYQQALGQGPEFLTYFQNEAQLDKSGLPSDRFFAERPEGSVSTLKIQRTQQEDSAVYLCASSSSGAGGYNEQFFGPGTRLTVL.

Only a few counts were recorded for this clonotype. The chain carries TRBV10-3 and TRBJ2-5; 8 nucleotides align to TRBD1. V was clipped by 9 bases and J by 1 base; unmatched bases: 1. Looked up from germline, CDR1 is ENHRY and CDR2 is SYGVKD. The CDR3 runs 12 residues. CDR3 protein: CAIGQGQETQYF. In DNA, the CDR3 is TGTGCCATTGGACAGGGCCAAGAGACCCAGTACTTC.